Listed here is a single TCR beta chain. The germline gives CDR1 GTSNPN, CDR2 SVGIG (reference sequence). V was shortened by 4 bases and J by 4 bases, with 16 bases between the two germline ends. The CDR3 loop spans 14 amino acids. Original processing methods: The authors estimated nucleated cell counts from reference gene primer amplification. Assay used: immunoSEQ multiplex PCR; TCRdb lists only in-frame clones, some missing. V and J calls and clone size are copied from that table; D and trimming were computed from the DNA. The sample has hundreds of thousands of clones, 70% to 90% seen once. The source of the sample is a study of blood T cell repertoires in COVID-19. Turning to the study itself: Sites in the United States, Italy and Spain provided acute and convalescent COVID-19 samples. T cells, B-cell-depleted T cells, or PBMCs provided the cDNA or gDNA that served as material.

This TCR derives from a woman in her thirties or forties who had recovered from COVID-19. The specimen sequenced was peripheral blood. This chain joins TRBV30 and TRBJ1-2; D gene ambiguous. The CDR3 DNA reads TGTGCCTGGAATCCCCGGGGAGGGTTCTATGGCTACACCTTC. Amino acids: CAWNPRGGFYGYTF.